This TCR beta chain was sequenced during a study of T cells in Graves' hyperthyroidism and ophthalmopathy. Overall study context: Staff took peripheral blood when the initial diagnosis was made, before any treatment began.

This clonotype was observed a few times. Its matching antigen is unknown. General study findings and limits: Researchers report that a 13 V-J model separated ophthalmopathy from stable hyperthyroidism. Blood shared most expanded thyroid clonotypes above 0.001.

Source material for PBMCs was more than 7.5 ml fresh peripheral blood. Amplified TCR beta CDR3 regions came from RNA transcripts. First-round RT-PCR with HTBI primers amplified the TCR CDR3 region. TCRdb itself ran the multiplex PCR reads through MiXCR, one entry per CDR3 protein. The sample lists 340,000 or so distinct CDR3 sequences, about 15% occurring once. In germline, CDR1 is SGHVS, CDR2 FNYEAQ. The CDR3 length is 13 residues. The V end lost 4 bases, the J end lost 4 bases, and 8 bases lay between the germline ends. The chain employs TRBV7-6 and TRBJ2-1; D unclear. Sequenced sample: blood. This TCR was recovered from a man aged 25 to 45 with Graves' hyperthyroidism. CDR3 protein: CASSSSRYNEQFF. As DNA, the CDR3 is TGTGCCAGCAGCTCCTCGAGATACAATGAGCAGTTCTTC.